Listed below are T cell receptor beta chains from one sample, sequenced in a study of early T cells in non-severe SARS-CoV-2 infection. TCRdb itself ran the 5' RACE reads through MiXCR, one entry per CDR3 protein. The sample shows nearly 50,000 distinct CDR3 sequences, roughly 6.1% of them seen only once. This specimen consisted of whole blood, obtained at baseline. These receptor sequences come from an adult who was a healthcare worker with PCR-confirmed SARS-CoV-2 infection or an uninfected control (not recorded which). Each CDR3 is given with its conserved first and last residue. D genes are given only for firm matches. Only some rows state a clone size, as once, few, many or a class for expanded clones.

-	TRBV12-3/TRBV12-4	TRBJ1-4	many	TGTGCCAGCAGTTACATGGAAAAACTGTTTTTT	CASSYMEKLFF
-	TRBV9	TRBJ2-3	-	TGTGCCAGCAGCGTAGTGGGACGCTCAACAGATACGCAGTATTTT	CASSVVGRSTDTQYF
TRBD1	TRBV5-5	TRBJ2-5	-	TGTGCCAGCAGCTTCGGACAGGGGGCAGAGACCCAGTACTTC	CASSFGQGAETQYF
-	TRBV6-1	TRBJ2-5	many	TGTGCCAGCAGTGAAAGGGGCAGACAAGAGACCCAGTACTTC	CASSERGRQETQYF
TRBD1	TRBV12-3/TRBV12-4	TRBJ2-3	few	TGTGCCAGCAGATCGGGACAGGGGGGGGATACGCAGTATTTT	CASRSGQGGDTQYF
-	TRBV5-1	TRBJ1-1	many	TGCGCCAGCAGCTTGGGCGCCGGGAATGAAGCTTTCTTT	CASSLGAGNEAFF
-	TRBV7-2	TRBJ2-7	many	TGTGCCAGCAGCTTAGCCGGCAGTCCCTACGAGCAGTACTTC	CASSLAGSPYEQYF
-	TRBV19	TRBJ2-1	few	TGTGCCAGTAGTATCCCGGGAAGGCTCTACAATGAGCAGTTCTTC	CASSIPGRLYNEQFF
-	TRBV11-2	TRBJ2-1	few	TGTGCCAGCAGCTTAGTCCTCGGGAGTTCGGCTGAGCAGTTCTTC	CASSLVLGSSAEQFF
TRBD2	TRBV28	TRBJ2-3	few	TGTGCCAGCAGTTTACTAGCGGGAGGTACGCAGTATTTT	CASSLLAGGTQYF
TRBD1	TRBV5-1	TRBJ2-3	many	TGCGCCAGCAGCACTGGACAGGGGGTTACGCAGTATTTT	CASSTGQGVTQYF
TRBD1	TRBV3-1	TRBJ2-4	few	TGTGCCAGCAGCCAAACCGGGACAGGGGCAAACATTCAGTACTTC	CASSQTGTGANIQYF
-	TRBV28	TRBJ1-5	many	TGTGCCAGCATCCGACAGGGCAATCAGCCCCAGCATTTT	CASIRQGNQPQHF
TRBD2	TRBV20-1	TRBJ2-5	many	TGCAGTGGCAGTTGGACTAGCGGGAGAGGGGAAAAGACCCAGTACTTC	CSGSWTSGRGEKTQYF
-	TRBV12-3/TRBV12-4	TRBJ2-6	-	TGTGCCAGCAGTATGGGGGGAGCAGGGGCCAACGTCCTGACTTTC	CASSMGGAGANVLTF
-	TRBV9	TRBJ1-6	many	TGTGCCAGCAGCTTCGGGGGGGACGGCTATTCACCCCTCCACTTT	CASSFGGDGYSPLHF
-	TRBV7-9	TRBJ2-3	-	TGTGCCAGCAGCCTAAGGGGGGCAGATACGCAGTATTTT	CASSLRGADTQYF
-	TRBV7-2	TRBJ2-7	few	TGTGCCAGCAGTGAAACCCGGGACTACGAGCAGTACTTC	CASSETRDYEQYF
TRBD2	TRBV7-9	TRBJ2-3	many	TGTGCCAGCAGCTTCGGACTAGACCAGCAGTATTTT	CASSFGLDQQYF
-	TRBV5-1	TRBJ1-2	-	TGCGCCAGCAGCCCAGACCCCTATGGCTACACCTTC	CASSPDPYGYTF
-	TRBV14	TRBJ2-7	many	TGTGCCAGCAGCCCCGGGTACGAGCAGTACTTC	CASSPGYEQYF
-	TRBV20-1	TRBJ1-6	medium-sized	TGCAGTGCGGCGGACCTCGGAGGTGGAAATAATTCACCCCTCCACTTT	CSAADLGGGNNSPLHF
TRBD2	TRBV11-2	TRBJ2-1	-	TGTGCCAGCAGCAATAGAAGGGGGGGACTAGAGTTCTTC	CASSNRRGGLEFF
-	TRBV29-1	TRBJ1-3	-	TGCAGCGTTCAAGAGGCAGGAAACACCATATATTTT	CSVQEAGNTIYF
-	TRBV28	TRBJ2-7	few	TGTGCCAGCAGTTTTGAGACTTACAGCTACGAGCAGTACTTC	CASSFETYSYEQYF
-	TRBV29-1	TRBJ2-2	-	TGCAGCGTCTGGGGGATTGGTGTGACCGGGGAGCTGTTTTTT	CSVWGIGVTGELFF
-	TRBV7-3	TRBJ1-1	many	TGTGCCAGCAGCCCAGGCCTAAGGGGAACTGAAGCTTTCTTT	CASSPGLRGTEAFF
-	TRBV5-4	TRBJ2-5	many	TGTGCCAGCAGCTTCCTAGTTCAAGAGACCCAGTACTTC	CASSFLVQETQYF
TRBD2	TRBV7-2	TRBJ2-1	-	TGTGCCAGCAGCCACGCGGGGACTAGCGGGAGGGGAAATGAGCAGTTCTTC	CASSHAGTSGRGNEQFF
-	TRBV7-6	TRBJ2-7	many	TGTGCCAGCAGCTTAGATCAGGGGTACGAGCAGTACTTC	CASSLDQGYEQYF
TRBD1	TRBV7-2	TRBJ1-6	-	TGTGCCAGCAGCGGACAGGGGGCTTATAATTCACCCCTCCACTTT	CASSGQGAYNSPLHF
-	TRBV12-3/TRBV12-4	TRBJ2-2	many	TGTGCCAGCGGGACCACAACCGAGAGTCCCGGGGAGCTGTTTTTT	CASGTTTESPGELFF
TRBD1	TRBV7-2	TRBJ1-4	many	TGTGCCAGCAGCTTAAGGACAGGGGGTTACGAAAAACTGTTTTTT	CASSLRTGGYEKLFF
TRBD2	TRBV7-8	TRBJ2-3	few	TGTGCCAGCAGCTTAAAGCTCGGCGGGGGAAGGACGCAGTATTTT	CASSLKLGGGRTQYF
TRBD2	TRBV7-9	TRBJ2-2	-	TGTGCCAGCAGTTGGACTAGCGGGAGTTCCACCGGGGAGCTGTTTTTT	CASSWTSGSSTGELFF
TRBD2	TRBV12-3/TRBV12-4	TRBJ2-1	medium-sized	TGTGCCAGCAGTTTGGGGGGGTCCTACAATGAGCAGTTCTTC	CASSLGGSYNEQFF
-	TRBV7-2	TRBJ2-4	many	TGTGCCAGCAGCTCCTCACCCGGGTCCCAGTACTTC	CASSSSPGSQYF
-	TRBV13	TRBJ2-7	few	TGTGCCAGCAGCTTACGGGGAAGTCGCTACGAGCAGTACTTC	CASSLRGSRYEQYF
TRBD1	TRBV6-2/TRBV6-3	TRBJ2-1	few	TGTGCCAGCAGTGAGACAGGGGGCAATGAGCAGTTCTTC	CASSETGGNEQFF
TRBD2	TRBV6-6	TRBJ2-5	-	TGTGCCAGCAGACGTCCGGGACTAGCGGGAGGAGAGACCCAGTACTTC	CASRRPGLAGGETQYF
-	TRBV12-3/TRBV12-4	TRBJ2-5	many	TGTGCCAGCAGTGGGCCCTTCCAGTACTTC	CASSGPFQYF
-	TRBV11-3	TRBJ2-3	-	TGTGCCAGCAGCCCCAGGCGCCCCCTACGAGGCATTAGCACAGATACGCAGTATTTT	CASSPRRPLRGISTDTQYF
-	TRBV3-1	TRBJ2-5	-	TGTGCCAGCAGCCAAGCCCGCGGGGCTCAAGAGACCCAGTACTTC	CASSQARGAQETQYF
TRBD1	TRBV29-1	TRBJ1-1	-	TGCAGCGTTGATGCTACAGGGGCGAACACTGAAGCTTTCTTT	CSVDATGANTEAFF
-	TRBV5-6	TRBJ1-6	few	TGTGCCAGCAAGGGCAAAGGCTCACCCCTCCACTTT	CASKGKGSPLHF
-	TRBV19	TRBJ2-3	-	TGTGCCAGTAGTGGCCGGGACCCTGGTCGAGCAGATACGCAGTATTTT	CASSGRDPGRADTQYF
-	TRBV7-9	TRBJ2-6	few	TGTGCCAGCAGCTCATCCGATGCGGGCGTTACGCGGGGGGCCAACGTCCTGACTTTC	CASSSSDAGVTRGANVLTF
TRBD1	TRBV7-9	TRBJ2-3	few	TGTGCCAGCAGCCCAGGGGGTAAAGGGACAGATACGCAGTATTTT	CASSPGGKGTDTQYF
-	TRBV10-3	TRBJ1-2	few	TGTGCCATCAGTGATAAGAGGGCCCAAGGAGACTATGGCTACACCTTC	CAISDKRAQGDYGYTF
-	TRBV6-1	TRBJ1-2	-	TGTGCCAGCGGGGACACGCGGGATTATGGCTACACCTTC	CASGDTRDYGYTF
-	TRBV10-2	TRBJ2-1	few	TGCGCCAGCAGCATCCTACAGGGATTGAATGAGCAGTTCTTC	CASSILQGLNEQFF
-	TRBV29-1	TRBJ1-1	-	TGCAGCGTTGTTTGGAGTGAAGCTTTCTTT	CSVVWSEAFF
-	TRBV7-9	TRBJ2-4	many	TGTGCCAGCAGCCCCCGGGACGCCCTAGCCAAAAACATTCAGTACTTC	CASSPRDALAKNIQYF